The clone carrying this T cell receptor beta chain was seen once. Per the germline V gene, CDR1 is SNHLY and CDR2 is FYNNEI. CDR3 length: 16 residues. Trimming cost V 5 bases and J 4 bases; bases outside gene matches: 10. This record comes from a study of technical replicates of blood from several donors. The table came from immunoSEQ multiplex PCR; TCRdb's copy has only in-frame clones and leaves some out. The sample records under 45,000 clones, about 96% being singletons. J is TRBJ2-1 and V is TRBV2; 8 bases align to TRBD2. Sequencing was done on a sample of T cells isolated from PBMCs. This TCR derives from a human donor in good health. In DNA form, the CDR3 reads TGTGCCAGCAGTTGGAGCGGGGGTGGGTCTTACAATGAGCAGTTCTTC. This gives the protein CASSWSGGGSYNEQFF.